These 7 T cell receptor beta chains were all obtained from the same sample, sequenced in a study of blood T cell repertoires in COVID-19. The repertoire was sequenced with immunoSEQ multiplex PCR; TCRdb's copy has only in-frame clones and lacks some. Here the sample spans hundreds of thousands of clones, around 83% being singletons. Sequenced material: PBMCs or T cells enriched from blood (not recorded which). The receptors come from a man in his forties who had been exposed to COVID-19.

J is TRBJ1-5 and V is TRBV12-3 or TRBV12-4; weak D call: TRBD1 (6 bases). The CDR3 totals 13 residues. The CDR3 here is CAVTRDNNQPQHF. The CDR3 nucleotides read TGTGCGGTAACCCGGGACAACAATCAGCCCCAGCATTTT.

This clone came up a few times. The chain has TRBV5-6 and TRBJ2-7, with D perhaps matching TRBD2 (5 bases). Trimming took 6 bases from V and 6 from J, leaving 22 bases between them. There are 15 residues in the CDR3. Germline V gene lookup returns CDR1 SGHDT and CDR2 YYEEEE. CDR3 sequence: CASTRGSVRLGEQYF. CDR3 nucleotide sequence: TGTGCCAGCACCCGCGGGTCTGTACGGTTGGGCGAGCAGTACTTC.

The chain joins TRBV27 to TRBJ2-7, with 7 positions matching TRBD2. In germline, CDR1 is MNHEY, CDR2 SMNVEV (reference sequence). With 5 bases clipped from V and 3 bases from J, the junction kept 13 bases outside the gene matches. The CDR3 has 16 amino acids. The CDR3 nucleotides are TGTGCCAGCAGTCCGCCTAGGGGAGCGGGGTTCTACGAGCAGTACTTC. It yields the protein CASSPPRGAGFYEQYF.

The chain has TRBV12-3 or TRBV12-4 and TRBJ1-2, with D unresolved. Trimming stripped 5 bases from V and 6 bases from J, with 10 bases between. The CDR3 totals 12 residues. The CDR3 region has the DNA TGTGCCAGCAGTAGGGAGTTAAATGGCTACACCTTC. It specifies CASSRELNGYTF.

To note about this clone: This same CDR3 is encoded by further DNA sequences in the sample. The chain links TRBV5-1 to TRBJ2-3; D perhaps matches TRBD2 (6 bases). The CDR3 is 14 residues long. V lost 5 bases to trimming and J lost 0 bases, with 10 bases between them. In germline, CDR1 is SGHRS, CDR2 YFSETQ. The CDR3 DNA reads TGCGCCAGCAGTTCCGGGACTAGCACAGATACGCAGTATTTT. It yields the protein CASSSGTSTDTQYF.

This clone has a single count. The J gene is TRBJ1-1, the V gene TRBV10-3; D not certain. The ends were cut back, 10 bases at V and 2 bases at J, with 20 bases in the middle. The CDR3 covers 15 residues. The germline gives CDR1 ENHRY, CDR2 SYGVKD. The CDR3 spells CATIREQAQNTEAFF. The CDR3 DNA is TGTGCCACCATCCGCGAGCAGGCCCAAAACACTGAAGCTTTCTTT.

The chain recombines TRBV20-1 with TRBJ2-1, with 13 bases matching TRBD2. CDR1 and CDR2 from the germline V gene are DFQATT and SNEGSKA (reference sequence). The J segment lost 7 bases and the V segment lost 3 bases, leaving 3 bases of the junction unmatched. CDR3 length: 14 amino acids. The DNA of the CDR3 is TGCAGTGCTAGTGGGACTAGCGGGATGAATGAGCAGTTCTTC. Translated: CSASGTSGMNEQFF.